This T cell receptor (beta chain) derives from a study of blood T cells in healthy people across ages. Whole-study findings and limits: When set beside aged donors, long-lived donors presented more naive CD4+ cells and higher diversity.

The length of the CDR3 is 14 residues. Trimming took 1 base from V and 2 from J, leaving 12 bases between them. From germline, CDR1 is DFQATT and CDR2 SNEGSKA (reference sequence). Remarks on this clonotype: The target antigen is unknown.

It was with a sample-barcoded 5' primer and a J-beta primer mix that a second PCR of about 6 to 11 cycles was run. MiXCR, applied by TCRdb to the 5' RACE reads, yields one record per CDR3 protein. The data show some 560,000 distinct CDR3 sequences, roughly a quarter seen once. These data were also reused for a study on T cells of mothers and their children.

The receptor was isolated from a boy younger than 10 in good health. V is TRBV20-1 and J is TRBJ2-7, with D perhaps matching TRBD2 (5 bases). Sequencing was performed on blood. Here the CDR3 reads CSARGERAPYEQYF. CDR3 DNA: TGCAGTGCTAGAGGGGAGAGAGCACCCTACGAGCAGTACTTC.